This is a list of T cell receptor beta chains from one sample in a study of T cells in Graves' hyperthyroidism and ophthalmopathy. From the multiplex PCR reads, TCRdb called clonotypes with MiXCR, one entry per CDR3 protein. This repertoire shows roughly 630,000 distinct CDR3 sequences, less than 20% found once; its top ten account for approximately 7.4%. Sequenced: blood. The receptors come from a woman aged 25 to 39 with Graves' hyperthyroidism. Both conserved end residues are part of each CDR3. Each record gives: CDR3 protein, CDR3 DNA, J gene, clone size, V gene, D gene. A D gene is named only where the DNA matches it firmly. Where a row states a size, it is once, few, many or the class of an expanded clone; other rows omit it.

CDR3aa: CASSRGTGGFRDTQYF
CDR3nt: TGTGCCAGCAGCCGCGGGACAGGGGGCTTTAGGGATACGCAGTATTTT
j_gene: TRBJ2-3
abundance: few
v_gene: TRBV11-2
d_gene: TRBD1

CDR3aa: CASSYQEGLAGPGELFF
CDR3nt: TGTGCCAGCAGTTACCAAGAGGGGCTAGCTGGCCCCGGGGAGCTGTTTTTT
j_gene: TRBJ2-2
abundance: -
v_gene: TRBV6-5
d_gene: -

CDR3aa: CASSQLTGVPEAFF
CDR3nt: TGTGCCAGCAGCCAACTGACAGGGGTCCCTGAAGCTTTCTTT
j_gene: TRBJ1-1
abundance: many
v_gene: TRBV7-8
d_gene: TRBD1

CDR3aa: CASSLHRGELFF
CDR3nt: TGTGCCAGCAGTTTACACAGGGGGGAGCTGTTTTTT
j_gene: TRBJ2-2
abundance: few
v_gene: TRBV27
d_gene: -

CDR3aa: CASRKGQGTGGYTF
CDR3nt: TGTGCCAGCAGGAAGGGACAGGGGACGGGCGGCTACACCTTC
j_gene: TRBJ1-2
abundance: many
v_gene: TRBV28
d_gene: TRBD1

CDR3aa: CASSFGPTGELFF
CDR3nt: TGTGCCAGCAGTTTTGGGCCGACCGGGGAGCTGTTTTTT
j_gene: TRBJ2-2
abundance: many
v_gene: TRBV2
d_gene: -

CDR3aa: CSARNPTRHYEQYF
CDR3nt: TGCAGTGCTAGAAACCCGACTAGGCATTACGAGCAGTACTTC
j_gene: TRBJ2-7
abundance: -
v_gene: TRBV20-1
d_gene: -

CDR3aa: CSVRFLSGGQETQYF
CDR3nt: TGCAGCGTTCGGTTTCTCTCGGGGGGCCAAGAGACCCAGTACTTC
j_gene: TRBJ2-5
abundance: -
v_gene: TRBV29-1
d_gene: TRBD2

CDR3aa: CASSFSGSPPYEQYF
CDR3nt: TGTGCCAGCAGCTTTAGCGGGAGTCCGCCCTACGAGCAGTACTTC
j_gene: TRBJ2-7
abundance: many
v_gene: TRBV7-9
d_gene: TRBD2

CDR3aa: CASSSSGGRNLEQYF
CDR3nt: TGCGCCAGCAGCTCCTCCGGAGGCAGGAACCTGGAGCAGTACTTC
j_gene: TRBJ2-7
abundance: few
v_gene: TRBV5-1
d_gene: -

CDR3aa: CSARRPSGSFIQYF
CDR3nt: TGCAGTGCTAGGCGTCCTAGCGGGAGTTTCATTCAGTACTTC
j_gene: TRBJ2-4
abundance: many
v_gene: TRBV20-1
d_gene: TRBD2

CDR3aa: CASSLRLRAPGAGELFF
CDR3nt: TGTGCCAGCAGTTTACGGTTGCGTGCTCCAGGAGCCGGGGAGCTGTTTTTT
j_gene: TRBJ2-2
abundance: many
v_gene: TRBV28
d_gene: -

CDR3aa: CASSLMENTEAFF
CDR3nt: TGTGCCAGCAGCTTAATGGAGAACACTGAAGCTTTCTTT
j_gene: TRBJ1-1
abundance: many
v_gene: TRBV7-9
d_gene: -

CDR3aa: CASSPTGRSTDTQYF
CDR3nt: TGTGCCAGCAGCCCTACGGGCCGGAGCACAGATACGCAGTATTTT
j_gene: TRBJ2-3
abundance: many
v_gene: TRBV7-9
d_gene: -

CDR3aa: CASSPTPEELFF
CDR3nt: TGTGCCAGCAGCCCGACCCCAGAGGAGCTGTTTTTT
j_gene: TRBJ2-2
abundance: few
v_gene: TRBV7-6
d_gene: -

CDR3aa: CSAPGGIPSEQYF
CDR3nt: TGCAGTGCCCCGGGGGGCATTCCGTCCGAGCAGTACTTC
j_gene: TRBJ2-7
abundance: -
v_gene: TRBV20-1
d_gene: -

CDR3aa: CASTKDATNEKLFF
CDR3nt: TGTGCCAGCACCAAGGACGCCACTAATGAAAAACTGTTTTTT
j_gene: TRBJ1-4
abundance: few
v_gene: TRBV6-1
d_gene: -

CDR3aa: CASSRTGRTRPNTGELFF
CDR3nt: TGTGCCAGTAGTAGAACGGGACGGACAAGGCCGAACACCGGGGAGCTGTTTTTT
j_gene: TRBJ2-2
abundance: -
v_gene: TRBV19
d_gene: -

CDR3aa: CASSYRWTSYNEQFF
CDR3nt: TGTGCCAGCAGTTATAGGTGGACCTCCTACAATGAGCAGTTCTTC
j_gene: TRBJ2-1
abundance: few
v_gene: TRBV27
d_gene: -

CDR3aa: CASSLGINEQFF
CDR3nt: TGTGCCAGCAGTTTAGGGATCAATGAGCAGTTCTTC
j_gene: TRBJ2-1
abundance: many
v_gene: TRBV12-3/TRBV12-4
d_gene: -

CDR3aa: CASSYSGRGVDTEAFF
CDR3nt: TGTGCCAGCAGTTACTCCGGCAGGGGGGTGGACACTGAAGCTTTCTTT
j_gene: TRBJ1-1
abundance: many
v_gene: TRBV6-5
d_gene: TRBD1

CDR3aa: CASSLLAGGDTQYF
CDR3nt: TGTGCCAGCAGCCTACTAGCGGGAGGGGATACGCAGTATTTT
j_gene: TRBJ2-3
abundance: many
v_gene: TRBV3-1
d_gene: TRBD2

CDR3aa: CASSVAVGGTNEKLFF
CDR3nt: TGTGCCAGCAGCGTAGCTGTTGGGGGAACTAATGAAAAACTGTTTTTT
j_gene: TRBJ1-4
abundance: many
v_gene: TRBV9
d_gene: -

CDR3aa: CASSHSGDRYEQYF
CDR3nt: TGTGCCAGCAGCCACTCAGGGGATCGCTACGAGCAGTACTTC
j_gene: TRBJ2-7
abundance: few
v_gene: TRBV3-1
d_gene: -

CDR3aa: CASSPSVFYEQYF
CDR3nt: TGTGCCAGCTCACCGTCCGTTTTCTACGAGCAGTACTTC
j_gene: TRBJ2-7
abundance: -
v_gene: TRBV18
d_gene: -

CDR3aa: CASSLVSGRGAEQFF
CDR3nt: TGCGCCAGCAGCTTGGTTAGCGGAAGGGGGGCTGAGCAGTTCTTC
j_gene: TRBJ2-1
abundance: few
v_gene: TRBV5-1
d_gene: -

CDR3aa: CASSLGTSGKSYEQYF
CDR3nt: TGTGCCAGCAGCTTGGGGACTAGCGGGAAGTCCTACGAGCAGTACTTC
j_gene: TRBJ2-7
abundance: many
v_gene: TRBV7-2
d_gene: TRBD2

CDR3aa: CSVEDKASGRAHEQFF
CDR3nt: TGCAGCGTTGAAGATAAAGCTAGCGGGAGGGCCCATGAGCAGTTCTTC
j_gene: TRBJ2-1
abundance: many
v_gene: TRBV29-1
d_gene: TRBD2

CDR3aa: CASSLRGDRGLYGYTF
CDR3nt: TGTGCCAGCAGCCTCCGGGGGGACAGGGGGCTCTATGGCTACACCTTC
j_gene: TRBJ1-2
abundance: -
v_gene: TRBV9
d_gene: TRBD1

CDR3aa: CASSRTGAGEQFF
CDR3nt: TGCGCCAGCAGCCGAACAGGGGCAGGTGAGCAGTTCTTC
j_gene: TRBJ2-1
abundance: few
v_gene: TRBV4-1
d_gene: TRBD1

CDR3aa: CASSLNGRLHGYTF
CDR3nt: TGCGCCAGCAGCTTGAACGGGAGACTCCATGGCTACACCTTC
j_gene: TRBJ1-2
abundance: -
v_gene: TRBV5-1
d_gene: -

CDR3aa: CASRKGQSNTEAFF
CDR3nt: TGTGCCAGCAGGAAGGGACAGTCGAACACTGAAGCTTTCTTT
j_gene: TRBJ1-1
abundance: few
v_gene: TRBV9
d_gene: TRBD1

CDR3aa: CAWRIGWSTEQFF
CDR3nt: TGTGCCTGGAGAATCGGATGGTCGACTGAGCAGTTCTTC
j_gene: TRBJ2-1
abundance: many
v_gene: TRBV30
d_gene: -